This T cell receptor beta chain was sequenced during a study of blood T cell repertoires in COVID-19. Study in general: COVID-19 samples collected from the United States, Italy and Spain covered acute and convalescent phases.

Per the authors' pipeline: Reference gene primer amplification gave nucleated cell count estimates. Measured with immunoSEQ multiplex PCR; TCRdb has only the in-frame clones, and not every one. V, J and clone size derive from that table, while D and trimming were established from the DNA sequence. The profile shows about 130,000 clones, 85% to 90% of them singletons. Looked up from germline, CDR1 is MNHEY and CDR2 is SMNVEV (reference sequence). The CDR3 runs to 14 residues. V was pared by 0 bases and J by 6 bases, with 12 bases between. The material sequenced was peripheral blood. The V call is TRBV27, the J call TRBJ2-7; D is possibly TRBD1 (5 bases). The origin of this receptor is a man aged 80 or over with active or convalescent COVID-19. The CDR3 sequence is CASSLSKGVGEQYF. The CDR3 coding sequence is TGTGCCAGCAGTTTATCGAAAGGGGTCGGCGAGCAGTACTTC.